This is a list of T cell receptor beta chains from one sample in a study of blood T cells in healthy people across ages. TCRdb analysed the 5' RACE reads with MiXCR anew, one entry per CDR3 protein. The table records approximately 600,000 distinct CDR3 sequences, about 54% of them present only once. Sequenced input: blood. These receptors were obtained from a man in his 60s in good health. The CDR3 runs from the conserved cysteine through the conserved F or W.

V: TRBV5-1; CDR3: CASSPKTQYF
V: TRBV29-1; CDR3: CSVSGTPSYEQYF
V: TRBV7-9; CDR3: CASSLGEGARYGYTF
V: TRBV29-1; CDR3: CSVERDRPNYGYTF
V: TRBV29-1; CDR3: CSVGDGYNEQFF
V: TRBV10-3; CDR3: CAISEGTPGVYGYTF
V: TRBV14; CDR3: CASSQDRSGGEEQFF
V: TRBV29-1; CDR3: CSVEASDPRIDSPQHF
V: TRBV3-1; CDR3: CASSHEDWFTQYF
V: TRBV11-2; CDR3: CASSLAQGALETQYF
V: TRBV29-1; CDR3: CSVEDRLAGATDTQYF
V: TRBV29-1; CDR3: CSVEGQGYEQYF
V: TRBV20-1; CDR3: CSASPGLAGWETQYF
V: TRBV5-1; CDR3: CASSLWGQYTDTQYF
V: TRBV7-6; CDR3: CASSLESEAMVYGNTIYF
V: TRBV10-3; CDR3: CAISPWTSGGWNEQFF
V: TRBV6-2/TRBV6-3; CDR3: CASSYGDRAVAKDIQYF
V: TRBV5-1; CDR3: CASSPVGGANYGYTF
V: TRBV5-6; CDR3: CASSLFSANYGYTF
V: TRBV5-1; CDR3: CASSLADSTDTQYF
V: TRBV29-1; CDR3: CSVVEGLEQYF
V: TRBV5-1; CDR3: CASSAAGQGIVSEQFF
V: TRBV12-3/TRBV12-4; CDR3: CASRPGFSYNEQFF
V: TRBV4-1; CDR3: CASSQDARGTQYF
V: TRBV7-9; CDR3: CANRPWTDFSYNEQFF
V: TRBV6-5; CDR3: CASRPPLEREAFF
V: TRBV29-1; CDR3: CSGGQGTYEQYF
V: TRBV5-1; CDR3: CASSWGDYLSGEQYF
V: TRBV6-5; CDR3: CASSFKRGGLYTQYF
V: TRBV3-1; CDR3: CASSHEVRGYEQYF
V: TRBV12-3/TRBV12-4; CDR3: CASSPLAGAQETQYF
V: TRBV20-1; CDR3: CSARVAGNEKLFF
V: TRBV27; CDR3: CASSLFWTGGGEQFF